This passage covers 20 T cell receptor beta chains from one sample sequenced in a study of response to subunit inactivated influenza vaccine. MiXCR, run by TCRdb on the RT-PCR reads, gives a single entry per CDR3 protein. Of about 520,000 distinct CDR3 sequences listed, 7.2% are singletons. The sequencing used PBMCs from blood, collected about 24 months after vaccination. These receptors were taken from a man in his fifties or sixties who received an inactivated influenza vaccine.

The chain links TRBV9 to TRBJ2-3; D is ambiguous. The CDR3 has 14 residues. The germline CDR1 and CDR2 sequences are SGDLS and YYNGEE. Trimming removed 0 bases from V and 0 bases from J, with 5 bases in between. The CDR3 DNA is TGTGCCAGCAGCGTAGGTAGGAGCACAGATACGCAGTATTTT. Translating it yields CASSVGRSTDTQYF.

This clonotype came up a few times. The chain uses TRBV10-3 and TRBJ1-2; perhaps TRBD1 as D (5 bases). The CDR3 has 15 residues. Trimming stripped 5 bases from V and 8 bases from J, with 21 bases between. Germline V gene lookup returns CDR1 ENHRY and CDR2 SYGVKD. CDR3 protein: CAISTPTGTQEGYTF. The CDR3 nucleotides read TGTGCCATCAGTACACCCACCGGGACCCAGGAAGGCTACACCTTC.

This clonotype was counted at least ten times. CDR3 sequence reads: CASSLDRGMEQYF. CDR3 bases: TGTGCCAGCAGCTTAGACAGGGGTATGGAGCAGTACTTC. The rearrangement joins TRBV11-2 to TRBJ2-7; weak D call: TRBD1 (6 bases). V dropped 0 bases and J dropped 7 bases, with 10 bases sitting between them. CDR3 length: 13 amino acids. Per germline, CDR1 SGHAT and CDR2 FQNNGV. The full variable domain, in which reference TRBV11-2 and TRBJ2-7 provide the parts outside the CDR3, is EAGVAQSPRYKIIEKRQSVAFWCNPISGHATLYWYQQILGQGPKLLIQFQNNGVVDDSQLPKDRFSAERLKGVDSTLKIQPAKLEDSAVYLCASSLDRGMEQYFGPGTRLTVT.

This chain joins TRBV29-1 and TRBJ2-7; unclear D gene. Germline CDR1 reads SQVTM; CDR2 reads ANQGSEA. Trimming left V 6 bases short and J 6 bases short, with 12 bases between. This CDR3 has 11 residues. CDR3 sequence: CSVGMRREQYF. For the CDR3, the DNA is TGCAGCGTAGGGATGCGACGCGAGCAGTACTTC.

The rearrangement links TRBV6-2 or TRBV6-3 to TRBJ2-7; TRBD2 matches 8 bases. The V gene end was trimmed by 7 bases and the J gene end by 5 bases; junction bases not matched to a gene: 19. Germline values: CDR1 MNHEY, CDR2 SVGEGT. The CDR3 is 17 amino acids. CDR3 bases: TGTGCCAGCACCTCAGGAAAGGGACTAGTACGTTTCCACGAGCAGTACTTC. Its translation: CASTSGKGLVRFHEQYF.

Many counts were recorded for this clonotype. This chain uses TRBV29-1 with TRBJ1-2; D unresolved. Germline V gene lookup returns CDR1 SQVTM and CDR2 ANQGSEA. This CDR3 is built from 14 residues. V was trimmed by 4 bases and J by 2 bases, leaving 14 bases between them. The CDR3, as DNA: TGCAGCGTTGCAAGGACGGGAGAAAACTATGGCTACACCTTC. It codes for CSVARTGENYGYTF. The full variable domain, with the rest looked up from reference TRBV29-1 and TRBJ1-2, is SAVISQKPSRDICQRGTSLTIQCQVDSQVTMMFWYRQQPGQSLTLIATANQGSEATYESGFVIDKFPISRPNLTFSTLTVSNMSPEDSSIYLCSVARTGENYGYTFGSGTRLTVV.

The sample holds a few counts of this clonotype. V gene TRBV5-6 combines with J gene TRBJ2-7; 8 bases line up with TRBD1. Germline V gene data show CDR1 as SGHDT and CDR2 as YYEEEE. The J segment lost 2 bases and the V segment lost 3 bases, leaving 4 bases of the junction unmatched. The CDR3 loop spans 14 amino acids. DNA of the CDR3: TGTGCCAGCAGCTCAGACAGGGGAACCTACGAGCAGTACTTC. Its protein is CASSSDRGTYEQYF.

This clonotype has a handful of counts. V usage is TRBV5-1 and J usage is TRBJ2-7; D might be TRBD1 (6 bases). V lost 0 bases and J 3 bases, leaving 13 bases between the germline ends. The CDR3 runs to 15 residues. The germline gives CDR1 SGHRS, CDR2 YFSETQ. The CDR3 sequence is CASSLEGQNYYEQYF. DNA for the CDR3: TGCGCCAGCAGCTTGGAAGGACAGAACTACTACGAGCAGTACTTC.

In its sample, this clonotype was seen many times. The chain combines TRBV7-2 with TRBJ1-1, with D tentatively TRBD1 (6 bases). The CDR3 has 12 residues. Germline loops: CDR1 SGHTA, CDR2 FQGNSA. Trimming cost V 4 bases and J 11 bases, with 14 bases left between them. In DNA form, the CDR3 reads TGTGCCAGCAGCTCCCAGGGGATATTGGCTTTCTTT. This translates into CASSSQGILAFF.

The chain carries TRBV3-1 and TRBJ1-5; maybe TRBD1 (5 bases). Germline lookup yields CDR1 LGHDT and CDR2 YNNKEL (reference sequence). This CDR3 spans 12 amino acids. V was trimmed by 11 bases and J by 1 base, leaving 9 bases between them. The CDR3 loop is CAGGDSNQPQHF. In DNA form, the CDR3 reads TGTGCCGGCGGGGACAGCAATCAGCCCCAGCATTTT.

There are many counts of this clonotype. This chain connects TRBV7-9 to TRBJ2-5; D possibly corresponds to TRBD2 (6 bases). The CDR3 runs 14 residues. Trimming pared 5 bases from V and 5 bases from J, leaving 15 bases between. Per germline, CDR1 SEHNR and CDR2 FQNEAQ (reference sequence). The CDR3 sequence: CASSPRSGLETQYF. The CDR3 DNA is TGTGCCAGCAGCCCTCGTAGCGGATTGGAGACCCAGTACTTC.

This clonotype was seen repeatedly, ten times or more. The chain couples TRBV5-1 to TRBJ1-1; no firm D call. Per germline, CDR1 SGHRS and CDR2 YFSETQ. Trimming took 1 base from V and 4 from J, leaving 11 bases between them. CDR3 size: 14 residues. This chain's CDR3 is CASSLTVSGTEAFF. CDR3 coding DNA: TGCGCCAGCAGCTTGACCGTCTCGGGCACTGAAGCTTTCTTT.

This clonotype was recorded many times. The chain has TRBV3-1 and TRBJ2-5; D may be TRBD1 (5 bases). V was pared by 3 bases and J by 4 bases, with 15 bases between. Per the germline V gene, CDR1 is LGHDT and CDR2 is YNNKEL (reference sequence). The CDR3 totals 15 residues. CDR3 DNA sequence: TGTGCCAGCAGCCACATGGGTGCAAGGGGAGAGACCCAGTACTTC. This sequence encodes CASSHMGARGETQYF.

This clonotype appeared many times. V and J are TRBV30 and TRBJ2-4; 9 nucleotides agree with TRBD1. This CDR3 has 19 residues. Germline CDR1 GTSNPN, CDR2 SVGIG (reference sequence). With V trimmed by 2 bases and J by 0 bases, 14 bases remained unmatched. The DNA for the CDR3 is TGTGCCTGGAGTACGGGACAGGGCCTCTTAGGAGGAGCCAAAAACATTCAGTACTTC. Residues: CAWSTGQGLLGGAKNIQYF.

The CDR3 DNA follows: TGTGCCAGCAGCCGCACCGGGACAGGGGATGAGGGCTACACCTTC. This gives the protein CASSRTGTGDEGYTF. V is TRBV5-5 and J is TRBJ1-2, with 10 nucleotides matching TRBD1. The CDR3 runs to 15 residues. The ends lost 4 bases at V and 8 bases at J; junction bases unmatched: 11. Germline CDR1 reads SGHKS; CDR2 reads YYEKEE (reference sequence).

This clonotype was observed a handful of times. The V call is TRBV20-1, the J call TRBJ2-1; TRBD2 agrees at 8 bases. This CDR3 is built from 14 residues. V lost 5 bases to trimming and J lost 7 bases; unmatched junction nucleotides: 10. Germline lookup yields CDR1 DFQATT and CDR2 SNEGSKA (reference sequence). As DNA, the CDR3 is TGCAGTGCTCGGACTAGCTGGCCTACAAATGAGCAGTTCTTC. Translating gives CSARTSWPTNEQFF.

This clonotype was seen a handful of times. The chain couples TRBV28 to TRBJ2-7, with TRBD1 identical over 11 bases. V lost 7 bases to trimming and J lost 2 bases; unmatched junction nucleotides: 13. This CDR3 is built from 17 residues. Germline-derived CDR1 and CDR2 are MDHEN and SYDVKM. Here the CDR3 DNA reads TGTGCCAGCAATACCGGGACAGGGGGGGGAAGACCCTACGAGCAGTACTTC. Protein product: CASNTGTGGGRPYEQYF.

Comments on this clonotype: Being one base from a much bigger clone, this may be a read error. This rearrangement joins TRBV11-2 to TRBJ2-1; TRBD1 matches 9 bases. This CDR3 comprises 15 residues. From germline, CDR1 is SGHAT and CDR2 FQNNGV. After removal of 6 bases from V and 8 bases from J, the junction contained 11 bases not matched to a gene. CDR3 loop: CASRQLIRQGDEQFF. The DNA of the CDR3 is TGTGCCAGCAGGCAACTAATTCGACAGGGGGATGAGCAGTTCTTC.

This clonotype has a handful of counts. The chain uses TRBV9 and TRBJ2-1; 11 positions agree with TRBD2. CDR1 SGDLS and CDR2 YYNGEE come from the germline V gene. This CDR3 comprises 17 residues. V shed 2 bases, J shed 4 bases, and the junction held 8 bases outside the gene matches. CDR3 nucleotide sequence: TGTGCCAGCAGCGTCGGACTAGCGGGCACAGTTTACAATGAGCAGTTCTTC. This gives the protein CASSVGLAGTVYNEQFF. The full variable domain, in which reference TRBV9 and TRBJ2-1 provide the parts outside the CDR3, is DSGVTQTPKHLITATGQRVTLRCSPRSGDLSVYWYQQSLDQGLQFLIQYYNGEERAKGNILERFSAQQFPDLHSELNLSSLELGDSALYFCASSVGLAGTVYNEQFFGPGTRLTVL.

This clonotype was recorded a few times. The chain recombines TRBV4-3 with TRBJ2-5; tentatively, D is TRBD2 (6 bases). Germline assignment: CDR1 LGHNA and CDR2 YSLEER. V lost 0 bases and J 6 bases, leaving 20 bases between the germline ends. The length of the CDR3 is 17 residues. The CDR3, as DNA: TGCGCCAGCAGCCAAGACTGGGGCGGGACCCTGGGAAAGACCCAGTACTTC. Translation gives CASSQDWGGTLGKTQYF.